One and the same sample provided the 31 T cell receptor beta chains below, sequenced in a study of CD8 T cells in Susac syndrome (dated by TCRdb to between 2018 and 2021). Preparation of the library involved the immunoSEQ multiplex PCR assay. RNA was extracted using the RNeasy kit, and roughly 0.45 to 1 ug of the RNA was reverse transcribed with random hexamers. TCRdb passed the public sequencing reads through fastp at Q25 and MiXCR, retaining productive beta sequences. Identical CDR3 proteins give one entry, which carries the most common genes and DNA. Present in this sample are around 130,000 distinct CDR3 sequences, around 94% of which were seen just once. The top ten clones comprise roughly 0.092% of the sample. Sequences were obtained from CD4+ T cells from PBMCs. These receptor sequences come from a human donor in good health.

The chain is built from TRBV5-6 and TRBJ2-4; TRBD1 might be the D (5 bases). CDR1 and CDR2 (germline): SGHDT, YYEEEE. The CDR3 extends over 14 amino acids. The V end was cut by 0 bases, the J end by 5 bases, with 9 bases between. The CDR3 here is CASSLVQEQNIQYF. CDR3 DNA sequence: TGTGCCAGCAGCTTGGTACAGGAGCAAAACATTCAGTACTTC.

This sequence joins TRBV29-1 and TRBJ2-1; TRBD2 matches 7 bases. This CDR3 comprises 13 residues. Germline V gene sequence: CDR1 SQVTM, CDR2 ANQGSEA. The V gene end was trimmed by 3 bases and the J gene end by 7 bases; junction bases not matched to a gene: 6. The CDR3 is CSVDRAGENEQFF. CDR3 nucleotide sequence: TGCAGCGTTGATCGGGCGGGAGAGAATGAGCAGTTCTTC.

This clonotype came up once. The chain carries TRBV7-2 and TRBJ2-1, with 12 bases matching TRBD2. V trimming: 5 bases; J trimming: 2 bases; junction bases outside the gene matches: 4. The CDR3 spans 16 residues. CDR1 and CDR2 from the germline V gene are SGHTA and FQGNSA. DNA of the CDR3: TGTGCCAGCAGCCAGACTAGCGGGAGCCCCTACAATGAGCAGTTCTTC. Translating it yields CASSQTSGSPYNEQFF.

The V gene is TRBV29-1, the J gene TRBJ2-5; D uncertain. The CDR3 covers 12 residues. CDR1 and CDR2 (germline): SQVTM, ANQGSEA. Trimming removed 4 bases at V and 2 bases at J, with 8 bases between. CDR3 nucleotides: TGCAGCGTTGGAGGCTTTCAAGAGACCCAGTACTTC. It codes for CSVGGFQETQYF.

The chain uses TRBV12-3 or TRBV12-4 and TRBJ2-7; 8 nucleotides match TRBD2. The CDR3 totals 12 residues. The V segment lost 8 bases and the J segment 4 bases; nucleotides outside the gene matches: 4. As DNA, the CDR3 is TGTGCCAGCCGGGGCGGGGGGTACGAGCAGTACTTC. Translation: CASRGGGYEQYF.

The rearrangement links TRBV15 to TRBJ2-1; a weak D match, TRBD2 (5 bases). The CDR3 spans 19 residues. The V end was cut by 0 bases, the J end by 0 bases, with 18 bases between. In germline, CDR1 is LNHNV, CDR2 YYDKDF (reference sequence). Here the CDR3 DNA reads TGTGCCACCAGCAGAGATTGGGGAGAATCGGGATTCTCCTACAATGAGCAGTTCTTC. Translation: CATSRDWGESGFSYNEQFF.

The genes are TRBV11-1 and TRBJ2-1; 15 nucleotides match TRBD2. The V segment lost 3 bases and the J segment 8 bases; nucleotides outside the gene matches: 20. The CDR3 contains 21 residues. CDR1 is SGHAT, CDR2 FQDESV, per germline (reference sequence). CDR3 in amino acids: CASSFLSGLAGGRQNFDEQFF. The CDR3 DNA reads as TGTGCCAGCAGCTTTCTCTCGGGACTAGCGGGAGGTCGCCAAAACTTCGATGAGCAGTTCTTC.

The rearrangement uses TRBV7-9 and TRBJ2-6, with TRBD1 matching 10 bases. The CDR3 runs 17 residues. With V trimmed by 2 bases and J by 4 bases, 5 bases remained unmatched. Germline loops: CDR1 SEHNR, CDR2 FQNEAQ (reference sequence). Here the CDR3 reads CASSLPGTGVGANVLTF. The DNA of the CDR3 is TGTGCCAGCAGCTTACCCGGGACAGGGGTCGGGGCCAACGTCCTGACTTTC.

The chain uses TRBV5-6 and TRBJ2-1; 12 bases agree with TRBD2. Germline CDR1 is SGHDT and CDR2 is YYEEEE. With 4 bases clipped from V and 6 bases from J, the junction kept 2 bases outside the gene matches. The CDR3 loop spans 14 amino acids. The CDR3 region has the DNA TGTGCCAGCAGCGGGACTAGCGGGTCCAATGAGCAGTTCTTC. Translation: CASSGTSGSNEQFF.

The rearrangement joins TRBV25-1 to TRBJ2-7, with D hard to call. Germline V gives CDR1 MGHDK, CDR2 SYGVNS. The CDR3 runs to 13 residues. V lost 5 bases to trimming and J lost 7 bases, with 15 bases between them. The CDR3 sequence: CASSPKDSGEQYF. The CDR3, as DNA: TGTGCCAGCAGTCCCAAGGATTCTGGTGAGCAGTACTTC.

The rearrangement uses TRBV7-9 and TRBJ2-1, with D unclear. This CDR3 has 14 amino acids. V lost 4 bases, J lost 6 bases, and 13 bases lay in between. The V gene's germline CDR1 is SEHNR and CDR2 FQNEAQ (reference sequence). The CDR3 coding sequence is TGTGCCAGCAGCTACAGAGGAGAGAGCAATGAGCAGTTCTTC. Its translation: CASSYRGESNEQFF.

This sequence joins TRBV3-1 and TRBJ2-1; D gene unclear. Trimming removed 1 base from V and 7 bases from J, with 11 bases in between. CDR1 LGHDT and CDR2 YNNKEL come from the germline V gene (reference sequence). This CDR3 is 14 amino acids long. This CDR3 is CASSQVGLVNEQFF. In DNA form, the CDR3 reads TGTGCCAGCAGCCAAGTTGGATTAGTAAATGAGCAGTTCTTC.

The chain has TRBV5-1 and TRBJ2-2; D assignment may be TRBD1 or TRBD2 (5 bases each). Germline CDR1 SGHRS, CDR2 YFSETQ. The CDR3 is 15 residues long. Trimming took off 6 bases at V and 4 bases at J, with 16 bases between the two ends. The CDR3: CASIPTFGGTGELFF. DNA for the CDR3: TGCGCCAGCATCCCTACATTTGGGGGCACCGGGGAGCTGTTTTTT.

The chain combines TRBV13 with TRBJ2-7; D call uncertain. CDR3 length equals 13 residues. From germline, CDR1 is PRHDT and CDR2 FYEKMQ (reference sequence). V lost 5 bases and J 1 base, leaving 9 bases between the germline ends. CDR3: CASSNQNSYEQYF. The DNA of the CDR3 is TGTGCCAGCAGCAACCAGAATTCCTACGAGCAGTACTTC.

The rearrangement links TRBV5-1 to TRBJ2-1, with 7 bases aligning to TRBD1. The CDR3 runs to 15 residues. Germline CDR1 and CDR2: SGHRS and YFSETQ. Trimming removed 3 bases from V and 0 bases from J; junction bases left unmatched: 3. CDR3 region: CASSWGQISYNEQFF. In nucleotides, the CDR3 is TGCGCCAGCAGCTGGGGACAGATCTCCTACAATGAGCAGTTCTTC.

V usage is TRBV12-3 or TRBV12-4 and J usage is TRBJ2-7; tentatively, D is TRBD2 (6 bases). The ends were cut back, 5 bases at V and 4 bases at J, with 15 bases in the middle. There are 14 residues in the CDR3. DNA for the CDR3: TGTGCCAGCAGTACTGGGGGGAGATTGTACGAGCAGTACTTC. The encoded protein is CASSTGGRLYEQYF.

The CDR3 loop is CASSAGGQGNYGYTF. The CDR3 coding sequence is TGTGCCAGCAGCGCGGGAGGACAGGGAAACTATGGCTACACCTTC. The chain employs TRBV9 and TRBJ1-2, with 8 bases fitting TRBD1. Germline CDR1 and CDR2: SGDLS and YYNGEE. The V segment lost 3 bases and the J segment 2 bases; nucleotides outside the gene matches: 6. The CDR3 runs to 15 residues.

This clonotype showed up just a few times. The genes are TRBV19 and TRBJ1-1, with no clear D. Germline lookup yields CDR1 LNHDA and CDR2 SQIVND (reference sequence). Trimming took off 5 bases at V and 2 bases at J, with 12 bases between the two ends. The CDR3 has 14 residues. CDR3 nucleotide sequence: TGTGCCAGTAGTGACGGATATTCTAACACTGAAGCTTTCTTT. Translating it yields CASSDGYSNTEAFF.

This clonotype was counted a single time. V gene TRBV6-5 combines with J gene TRBJ2-7; D gene unclear. The V gene lost 0 bases and the J gene lost 6 bases, with 12 bases spanning the gap. The length of the CDR3 is 14 residues. Germline V gene data show CDR1 as MNHEY and CDR2 as SVGAGI. CDR3 nucleotides: TGTGCCAGCAGTTACTCCGCCCTAGGGCCCGAGCAGTACTTC. Its translation is CASSYSALGPEQYF.

This chain uses TRBV3-1 with TRBJ2-7; D is ambiguous. Trimming removed 4 bases from V and 0 bases from J, with 16 bases in between. This CDR3 has 16 amino acids. Looked up from germline, CDR1 is LGHDT and CDR2 is YNNKEL (reference sequence). The CDR3 here is CASSRLGSEPSYEQYF. The CDR3 DNA sequence: TGTGCCAGCAGCCGCCTTGGGTCTGAGCCCTCCTACGAGCAGTACTTC.

The rearrangement links TRBV20-1 to TRBJ2-5; 13 bases agree with TRBD2. The CDR3 consists of 14 residues. V lost 5 bases to trimming and J lost 5 bases; unmatched junction nucleotides: 5. Germline V lookup: CDR1 DFQATT, CDR2 SNEGSKA (reference sequence). CDR3 loop: CSAGLAGVAETQYF. The CDR3 nucleotides are TGCAGTGCTGGACTAGCGGGAGTTGCGGAGACCCAGTACTTC.

This clonotype is a singleton in its sample. The DNA of the CDR3 is TGTGCCACCAGCAGAGGACTAGCGGGTTCAAGCTCCTACGAGCAGTACTTC. Amino acid sequence: CATSRGLAGSSSYEQYF. V and J are TRBV15 and TRBJ2-7, with TRBD2 matching over 10 bases. V trimming: 1 base; J trimming: 0 bases; junction bases outside the gene matches: 6. CDR1 and CDR2 (germline): LNHNV, YYDKDF (reference sequence). CDR3 size: 17 residues.

The chain couples TRBV29-1 to TRBJ2-5; weak D call: TRBD1 (5 bases). V gave up 7 bases and J gave up 5 bases, with 17 bases separating them. In germline, CDR1 is SQVTM, CDR2 ANQGSEA. The CDR3 totals 13 residues. The CDR3 DNA reads TGCAGCGCAGCAGGGCAGGGAATGGAGACCCAGTACTTC. Its translation: CSAAGQGMETQYF.

CDR3 DNA sequence: TGTGCCAGCAGCCCAGCGGGAGGGCCGAGGGATACGCAGTATTTT. It is translated as CASSPAGGPRDTQYF. The rearrangement joins TRBV14 to TRBJ2-3, with 10 bases lining up with TRBD2. V lost 4 bases, J lost 6 bases, and 7 bases stayed unmatched. The CDR3 sequence is 15 residues long. Germline V gene data show CDR1 as SGHDN and CDR2 as FVKESK.

The rearrangement links TRBV5-1 to TRBJ2-3; D is perhaps TRBD2 (5 bases). From germline, CDR1 is SGHRS and CDR2 YFSETQ. Trimming shortened V by 0 bases and J by 5 bases, and 13 bases separated the two germline ends. The CDR3 contains 15 residues. The CDR3 sequence: CASSLALATGDTQYF. The CDR3 bases are TGCGCCAGCAGCTTGGCCCTAGCAACGGGAGATACGCAGTATTTT. The full variable domain, in which reference TRBV5-1 and TRBJ2-3 provide the parts outside the CDR3, is KAGVTQTPRYLIKTRGQQVTLSCSPISGHRSVSWYQQTPGQGLQFLFEYFSETQRNKGNFPGRFSGRQFSNSRSEMNVSTLELGDSALYLCASSLALATGDTQYFGPGTRLTVL.

The V gene is TRBV5-1, the J gene TRBJ2-1; D unresolved. From germline, CDR1 is SGHRS and CDR2 YFSETQ. The CDR3 is made up of 12 amino acids. Trimming stripped 3 bases from V and 4 bases from J, with 5 bases between. CDR3 nucleotides: TGCGCCAGCAGCTCGAATTACAATGAGCAGTTCTTC. Translated, it gives CASSSNYNEQFF.

With respect to this clonotype: The germline gene is not matched at one end of the junction; a read error may be the cause. This chain links TRBV4-3 with TRBJ1-1; weak D call: TRBD1 (5 bases). This CDR3 is 15 amino acids long. Germline V gene data show CDR1 as LGHNA and CDR2 as YSLEER. The CDR3 DNA sequence: TGCGCCAGCAGCAAAGACTATGGGGGAGGCACTGAAGCTTTCTTT. This gives the protein CASSKDYGGGTEAFF.

The chain carries TRBV28 and TRBJ2-1; 10 nucleotides align to TRBD2. Trimming cost V 8 bases and J 2 bases; bases outside gene matches: 9. The CDR3 is 16 amino acids. Germline lookup yields CDR1 MDHEN and CDR2 SYDVKM. CDR3 bases: TGTGCCAGCCGAAAACCGGGACTAGCGACCTACAATGAGCAGTTCTTC. Amino acid sequence: CASRKPGLATYNEQFF.

The chain carries TRBV6-1 and TRBJ1-1; D call uncertain. Per the germline V gene, CDR1 is MNHNS and CDR2 is SASEGT. There are 14 residues in the CDR3. The V end lost 10 bases, the J end lost 1 base, and 16 bases lay between the germline ends. DNA of the CDR3: TGTGCCATCCGAGGGAATAATGGGAACACTGAAGCTTTCTTT. It is translated as CAIRGNNGNTEAFF.

This rearrangement joins TRBV11-2 to TRBJ1-1, with D hard to call. This CDR3 region has 16 residues. Trimming removed 3 bases at V and 13 bases at J, with 27 bases between. Germline lookup yields CDR1 SGHAT and CDR2 FQNNGV. DNA of the CDR3: TGTGCCAGCAGCTTGCAAGCTCACCGCCGAACACTGAAGCTTTTCTTT. This translates into CASSLQAHRRTLKLFF.

The chain combines TRBV5-1 with TRBJ2-6; 7 nucleotides align to TRBD1. The junction had 2 bases not matched to a gene; V was cut back by 2 bases and J by 0 bases. Looked up from germline, CDR1 is SGHRS and CDR2 is YFSETQ. The CDR3 runs 16 residues. The CDR3: CASSFTGASGANVLTF. The CDR3 DNA reads as TGCGCCAGCAGCTTTACAGGGGCCTCTGGGGCCAACGTCCTGACTTTC.